This T cell receptor beta chain was documented in a study of post-analysis software for immune sequencing data. Overall study: The disease courses spanned relapsing-remitting, secondary progressive and progressive-relapsing forms of multiple sclerosis.

Details on this clonotype: Its specificity is unknown.

V lost 3 bases and J lost 8, with 11 bases in between. The length of the CDR3 is 12 residues. Germline lookup yields CDR1 SGDLS and CDR2 YYNGEE. Points from the study as a whole: The five TRBV segments detected at higher frequency in patients than in controls included TRBV5-6, TRBV5-1 and TRBV20-1. Same-batch preparations were strongly co-clustered by F measure.

Unique molecular identifiers were carried by the TCR beta cDNA libraries. TCRdb reprocessed the PCR reads via MiXCR and lists one record per CDR3 protein. This table has 650,000 to 850,000 distinct CDR3 sequences, 46% appearing once. The sequence was collected from a girl aged 10-17 years with multiple sclerosis. V usage is TRBV9 and J usage is TRBJ1-1; no clear D gene. Sequenced material: blood. The CDR3 loop is CASSGTYGEAFF. CDR3 in DNA: TGTGCCAGCAGCGGGACGTATGGGGAAGCTTTCTTT.